What follows describes a single T cell receptor beta chain. The data derive from a study of blood T cell repertoires in COVID-19. The CDR3 runs 16 residues. Trimming took 4 bases from V and 1 from J; bases not matched to a gene: 10. Germline V lookup: CDR1 SGHRS, CDR2 YFSETQ. Authors' methods: For nucleated cells, counts were estimated from reference gene primer amplification. The data were produced by immunoSEQ multiplex PCR, yet TCRdb's version contains in-frame clones alone and is incomplete. V, J and clone size derive from that table, while D and trimming were established from the DNA sequence. This sample has around 100,000 clones, with around 90% found just once.

Material: peripheral blood. This chain joins TRBV5-1 and TRBJ2-7; 8 nucleotides line up with TRBD1. The origin of this receptor is a man aged 60 to 75 with COVID-19, enrolled during active disease. CDR3 in DNA: TGCGCCAGCAGCGCCGAGACAGGGGTGCCTTCCTACGAGCAGTACTTC. This gives the protein CASSAETGVPSYEQYF.